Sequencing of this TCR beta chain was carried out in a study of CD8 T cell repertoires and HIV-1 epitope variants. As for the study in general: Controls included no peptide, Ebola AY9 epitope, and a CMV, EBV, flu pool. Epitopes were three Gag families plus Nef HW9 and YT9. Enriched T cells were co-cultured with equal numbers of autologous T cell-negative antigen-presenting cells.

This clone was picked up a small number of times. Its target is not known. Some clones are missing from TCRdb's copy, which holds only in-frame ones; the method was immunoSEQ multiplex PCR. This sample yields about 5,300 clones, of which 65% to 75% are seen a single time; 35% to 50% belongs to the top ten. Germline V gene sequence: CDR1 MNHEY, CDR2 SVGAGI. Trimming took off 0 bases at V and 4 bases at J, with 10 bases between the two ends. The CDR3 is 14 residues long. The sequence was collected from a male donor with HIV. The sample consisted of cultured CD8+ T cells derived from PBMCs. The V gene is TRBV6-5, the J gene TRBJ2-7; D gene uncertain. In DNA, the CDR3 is TGTGCCAGCAGTTACTCTTCTCTCCGGTACGAGCAGTACTTC. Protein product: CASSYSSLRYEQYF.